This T cell receptor (beta chain) stems from a study of blood T cell repertoires in COVID-19. Per germline, CDR1 MGHRA and CDR2 YSYEKL. Trimming pared 0 bases from V and 2 bases from J, leaving 12 bases between. The CDR3 has 16 amino acids. This table comes from immunoSEQ multiplex PCR, and its TCRdb copy is limited to in-frame clones, with some not included. The sample has 150,000 or so clones, 60% to 80% seen once. Cohorts were assigned according to the clinical history that participants reported. This receptor was taken from a woman between 45 and 60 years old who had recovered from COVID-19. The chain employs TRBV4-1 and TRBJ2-3, with D unclear. Sequencing was performed on PBMCs or T cells enriched from blood (not recorded which). CDR3 sequence reads: CASSQDHAGNTDTQYF. Written as DNA, the CDR3 is TGCGCCAGCAGCCAAGATCACGCAGGAAACACAGATACGCAGTATTTT.